This T cell receptor (beta chain) was identified during a study of cytomegalovirus exposure and HLA in healthy donors. Produced via immunoSEQ multiplex PCR; TCRdb's table is partial and in-frame only. The table records some 210,000 clones, roughly 84% of them present only once. V shed 5 bases and J shed 0 bases, with 11 bases lying between them. The germline V gene encodes CDR1 SGHDN and CDR2 FVKESK. This CDR3 comprises 15 residues. This TCR derives from a woman between 18 and 30 years old in good health and CMV-seropositive. The chain is built from TRBV14 and TRBJ2-1, with D possibly matching TRBD1 (6 bases). Sequencing input: PBMCs. The CDR3 DNA is TGTGCCAGCAGCGCGGTCAGGGGCTCCTACAATGAGCAGTTCTTC. As protein: CASSAVRGSYNEQFF.